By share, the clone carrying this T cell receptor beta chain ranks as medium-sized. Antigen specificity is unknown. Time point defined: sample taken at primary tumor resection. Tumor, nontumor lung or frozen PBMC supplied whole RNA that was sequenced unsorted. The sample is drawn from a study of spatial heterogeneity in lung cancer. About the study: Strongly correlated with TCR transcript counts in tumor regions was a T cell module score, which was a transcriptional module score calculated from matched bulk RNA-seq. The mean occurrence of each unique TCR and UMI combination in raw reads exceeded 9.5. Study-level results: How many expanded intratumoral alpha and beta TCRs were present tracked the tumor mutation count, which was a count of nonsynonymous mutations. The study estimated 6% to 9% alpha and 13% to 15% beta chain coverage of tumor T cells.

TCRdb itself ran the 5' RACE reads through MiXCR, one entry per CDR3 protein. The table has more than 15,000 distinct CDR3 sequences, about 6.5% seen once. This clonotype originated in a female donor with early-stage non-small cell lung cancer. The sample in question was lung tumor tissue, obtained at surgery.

The CDR3 DNA follows: TGTGCCGAGACCACAGATACGCAGTATTTT. This gives the protein CAETTDTQYF. The V call is TRBV7-9, the J call TRBJ2-3; D gene uncertain. This CDR3 region has 10 residues. V lost 11 bases to trimming and J lost 2 bases, with 5 bases between them. Germline loops: CDR1 SEHNR, CDR2 FQNEAQ (reference sequence).